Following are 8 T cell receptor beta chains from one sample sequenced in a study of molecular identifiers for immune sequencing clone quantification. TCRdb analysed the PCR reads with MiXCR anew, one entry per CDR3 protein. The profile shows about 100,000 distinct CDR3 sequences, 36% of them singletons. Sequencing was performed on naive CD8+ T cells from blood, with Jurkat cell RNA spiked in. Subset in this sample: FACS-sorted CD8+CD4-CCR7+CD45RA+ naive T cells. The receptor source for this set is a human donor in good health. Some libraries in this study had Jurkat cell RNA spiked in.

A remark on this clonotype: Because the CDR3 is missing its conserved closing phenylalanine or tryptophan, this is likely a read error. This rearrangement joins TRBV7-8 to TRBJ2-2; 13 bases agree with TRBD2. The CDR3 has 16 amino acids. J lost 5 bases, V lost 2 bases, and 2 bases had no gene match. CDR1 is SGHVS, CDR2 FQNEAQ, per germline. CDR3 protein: CASSLLLAGGTGELFS. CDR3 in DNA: TGTGCCAGCAGCTTACTACTAGCGGGAGGGACCGGGGAGCTGTTTTCT.

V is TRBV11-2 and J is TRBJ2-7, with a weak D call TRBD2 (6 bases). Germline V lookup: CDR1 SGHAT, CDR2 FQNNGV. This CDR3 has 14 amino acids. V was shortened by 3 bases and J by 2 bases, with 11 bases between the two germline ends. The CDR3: CASSFGGFTYEQYF. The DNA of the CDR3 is TGTGCCAGCAGCTTCGGAGGGTTTACCTACGAGCAGTACTTC.

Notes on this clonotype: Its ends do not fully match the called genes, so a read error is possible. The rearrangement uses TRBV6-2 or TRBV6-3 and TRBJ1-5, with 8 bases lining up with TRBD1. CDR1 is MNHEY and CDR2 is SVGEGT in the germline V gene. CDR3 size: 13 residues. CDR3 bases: TGTGCCACCCGCGACAGGGGCAATCAGCGCCAGCATTTT. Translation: CATRDRGNQRQHF.

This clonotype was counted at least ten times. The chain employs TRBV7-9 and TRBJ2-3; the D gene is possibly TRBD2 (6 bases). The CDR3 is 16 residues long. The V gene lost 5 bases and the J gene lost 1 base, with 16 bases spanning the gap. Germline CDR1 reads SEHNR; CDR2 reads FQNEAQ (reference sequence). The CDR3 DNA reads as TGTGCCAGCAGCACCCCCTGGGGGGAGCGCACAGATACGCAGTATTTT. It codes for CASSTPWGERTDTQYF.

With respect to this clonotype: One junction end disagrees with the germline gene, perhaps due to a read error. Here the CDR3 DNA reads TGTGCCAGCAGATTATCTTTTCTAGCGGGGACCTACGAGCAGTACTTC. Protein: CASRLSFLAGTYEQYF. The V and J genes are TRBV27 and TRBJ2-7; 9 nucleotides line up with TRBD2. The CDR3 is 16 amino acids. From germline, CDR1 is MNHEY and CDR2 SMNVEV (reference sequence).

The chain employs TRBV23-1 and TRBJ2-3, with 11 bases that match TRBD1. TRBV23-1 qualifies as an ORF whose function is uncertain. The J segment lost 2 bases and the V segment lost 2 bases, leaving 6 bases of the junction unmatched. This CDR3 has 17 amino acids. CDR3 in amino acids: CASSQPRTGGNTDTQYF. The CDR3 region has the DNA TGCGCCAGCAGTCAACCGCGGACAGGGGGCAACACAGATACGCAGTATTTT.

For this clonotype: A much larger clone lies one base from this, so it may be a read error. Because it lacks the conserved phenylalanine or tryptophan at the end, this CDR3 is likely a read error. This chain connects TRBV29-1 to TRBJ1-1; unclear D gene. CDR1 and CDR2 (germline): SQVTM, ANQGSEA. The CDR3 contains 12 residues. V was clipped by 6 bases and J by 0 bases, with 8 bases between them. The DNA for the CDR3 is TGCAGCGTGTTGATCATGAACACTGAAGCTTTCTAT. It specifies CSVLIMNTEAFY.

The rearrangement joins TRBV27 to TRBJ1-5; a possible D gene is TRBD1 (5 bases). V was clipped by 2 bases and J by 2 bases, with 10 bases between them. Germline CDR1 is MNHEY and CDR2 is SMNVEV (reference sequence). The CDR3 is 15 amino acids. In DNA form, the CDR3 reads TGTGCCAGCAGTTTAGAGGGGTCGGGCAATCAGCCCCAGCATTTT. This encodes CASSLEGSGNQPQHF.